A single T cell receptor (beta chain) is shown here with its context. Here immunoSEQ multiplex PCR was the method, and the copy in TCRdb shows in-frame clones only, minus some. The repertoire holds approximately 90,000 clones, 85% seen once, with around 3% in the top ten. The junction had 5 bases not matched to a gene; V was cut back by 1 base and J by 4 bases. CDR3 length: 15 residues. CDR1 SGHVS and CDR2 FNYEAQ come from the germline V gene. The data were taken from a study of blood T cell repertoires in COVID-19. The receptor comes from a man aged 50 to 60 with acute or convalescent COVID-19. The rearrangement links TRBV7-6 to TRBJ2-3, with 7 positions matching TRBD2. The specimen sequenced was peripheral blood. The CDR3 bases are TGTGCCAGCAGCTTAGGTGTGGGAGGGTCAGATACGCAGTATTTT. Its protein is CASSLGVGGSDTQYF.